These 2 T cell receptor beta chains originate from one sample sequenced in a study of control samples from healthy donors and cancer patients. Clones were read by immunoSEQ multiplex PCR, and TCRdb kept only the in-frame ones, dropping some. The profile shows about 42,000 clones, over 65% of them singletons. Sequencing was performed on blood. The receptors come from a man aged 60 to 75 in good health.

The gene calls are TRBV6-5 and TRBJ1-1; D unresolved. Germline CDR1 reads MNHEY; CDR2 reads SVGAGI. The ends were cut back, 0 bases at V and 6 bases at J, with 11 bases in the middle. This CDR3 contains 14 residues. The CDR3 loop reads CASSYSVTGAEAFF. The CDR3 bases are TGTGCCAGCAGTTACTCAGTTACCGGGGCTGAAGCTTTCTTT.

V is TRBV7-3 and J is TRBJ2-3, with D perhaps TRBD1 or TRBD2 (5 bases each). Germline V lookup: CDR1 SGHTA, CDR2 FQGTGA. Trimming stripped 1 base from V and 5 bases from J, with 16 bases between. The CDR3 totals 16 residues. The CDR3, as DNA: TGTGCCAGCAGCTTAAGGACCCACGGGACGGGAGATACGCAGTATTTT. Translation gives CASSLRTHGTGDTQYF.